What follows is one T cell receptor beta chain and its context. As yet, its antigen is unknown. CDR3 length: 15 residues. Germline V lookup: CDR1 LNHDA, CDR2 SQIVND (reference sequence). The trim removed 3 bases at V and 2 bases at J, leaving 5 bases unmatched. This record belongs to a study of cytomegalovirus exposure and HLA in healthy donors. Across the whole study: Researchers found that around 80% of 350 to 500 genotyped donors fell within the Caucasian-associated ancestry cluster. Study observations and caveats: Most subjects' HLA-A and HLA-B alleles were reportedly predicted from TCR beta sequences. Investigators reported 164 TCR beta chains as tied to cytomegalovirus. Excluded were some V segments that proved indistinguishable, including TRBV6-2 and TRBV6-3.

PCR used 60 Vbeta primers and 13 Jbeta primers. Assay: immunoSEQ multiplex PCR; the TCRdb copy retains only in-frame clones and omits some. The sample carries around 150,000 clones, roughly 77% recorded once. The chain combines TRBV19 with TRBJ1-1; the match to TRBD1 covers 8 bases. This receptor was identified in a woman aged 40 to 49 in good health and CMV-seropositive. Sequencing used PBMCs. The CDR3 DNA is TGTGCCAGTAGTATGGCAGGGGGCGCAAACACTGAAGCTTTCTTT. This translates into CASSMAGGANTEAFF.